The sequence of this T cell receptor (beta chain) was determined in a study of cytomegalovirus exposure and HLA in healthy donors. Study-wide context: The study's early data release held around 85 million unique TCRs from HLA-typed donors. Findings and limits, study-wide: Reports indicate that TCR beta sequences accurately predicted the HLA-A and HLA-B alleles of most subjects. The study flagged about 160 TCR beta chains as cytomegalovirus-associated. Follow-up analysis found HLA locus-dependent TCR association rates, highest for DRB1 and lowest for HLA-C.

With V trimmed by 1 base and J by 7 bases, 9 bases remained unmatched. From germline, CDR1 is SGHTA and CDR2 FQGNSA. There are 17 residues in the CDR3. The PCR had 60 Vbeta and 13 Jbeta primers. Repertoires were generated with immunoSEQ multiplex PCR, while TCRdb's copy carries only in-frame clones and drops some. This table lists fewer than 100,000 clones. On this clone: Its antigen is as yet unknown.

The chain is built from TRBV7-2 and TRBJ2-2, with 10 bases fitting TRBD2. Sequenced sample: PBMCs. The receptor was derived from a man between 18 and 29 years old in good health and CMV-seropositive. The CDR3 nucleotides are TGTGCCAGCAGCTTAGGAGGGACTAGCGTTCGACGCGGGGAGCTGTTTTTT. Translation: CASSLGGTSVRRGELFF. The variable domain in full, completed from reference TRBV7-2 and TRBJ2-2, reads GAGVSQSPSNKVTEKGKDVELRCDPISGHTALYWYRQSLGQGLEFLIYFQGNSAPDKSGLPSDRFSAERTGGSVSTLTIQRTQQEDSAVYLCASSLGGTSVRRGELFFGEGSRLTVL.